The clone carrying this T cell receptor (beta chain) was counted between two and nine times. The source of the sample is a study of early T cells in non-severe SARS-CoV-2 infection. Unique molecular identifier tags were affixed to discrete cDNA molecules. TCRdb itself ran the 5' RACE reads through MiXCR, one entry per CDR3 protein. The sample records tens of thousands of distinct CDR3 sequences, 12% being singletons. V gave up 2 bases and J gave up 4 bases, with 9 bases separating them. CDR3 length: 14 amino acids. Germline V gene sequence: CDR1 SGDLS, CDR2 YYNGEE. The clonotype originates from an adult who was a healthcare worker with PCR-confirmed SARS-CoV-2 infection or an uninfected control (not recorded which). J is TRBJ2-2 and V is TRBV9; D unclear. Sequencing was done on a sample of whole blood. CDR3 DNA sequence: TGTGCCAGCAGCGTTAGCAGTATCACCGGGGAGCTGTTTTTT. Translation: CASSVSSITGELFF.